These T cell receptor beta chains were read from a single sample in a study of T cells in Graves' hyperthyroidism and ophthalmopathy. One entry per CDR3 protein, called by TCRdb with MiXCR from the multiplex PCR reads. This sample yields around 97,000 distinct CDR3 sequences, of which around 50% are seen a single time; roughly 25% belongs to the top ten. What was sequenced was blood. The receptors were gathered from a man aged 35-49 years with Graves' hyperthyroidism. CDR3s include the opening cysteine and the closing phenylalanine or tryptophan. D genes are given only for firm matches. Clone size, where shown, is once, few, many, or a class for clones that have expanded.

J gene: TRBJ2-1
clone size: few
V gene: TRBV7-2
D gene: TRBD2
CDR3 DNA: TGTGCCAGCAGCCTACCGACTAGCCCTTACAATGAGCAGTTCTTC
CDR3 protein: CASSLPTSPYNEQFF

J gene: TRBJ2-1
clone size: NA
V gene: TRBV29-1
D gene: NA
CDR3 DNA: TGCAGCAGTGAACGACAGGCCACCTACAATGAGCAGTTCTTC
CDR3 protein: CSSERQATYNEQFF

J gene: TRBJ2-5
clone size: many
V gene: TRBV7-9
D gene: NA
CDR3 DNA: TGTGCCAGCAGCCACTCAACAGGGGGGGGGGAGACCCAGTACTTC
CDR3 protein: CASSHSTGGGETQYF

J gene: TRBJ1-5
clone size: many
V gene: TRBV28
D gene: NA
CDR3 DNA: TGTGCCAGCAGTTTCTGGGGGCATAGGCAGCCCCAGCATTTT
CDR3 protein: CASSFWGHRQPQHF

J gene: TRBJ1-1
clone size: many
V gene: TRBV5-6
D gene: NA
CDR3 DNA: TGTGCCAGCAGCCTAAGACAGGCGGTGAAAACTGAAGCTTTCTTT
CDR3 protein: CASSLRQAVKTEAFF

J gene: TRBJ1-6
clone size: many
V gene: TRBV19
D gene: NA
CDR3 DNA: TGTGCCAGTAGTCTAGGGCCTCTCGGCTATAATTCACCCCTCCACTTT
CDR3 protein: CASSLGPLGYNSPLHF

J gene: TRBJ1-2
clone size: many
V gene: TRBV6-4
D gene: TRBD1
CDR3 DNA: TGTGCCAGCAGAAGGACAGGAGCGGACTATGGCTACACCTTC
CDR3 protein: CASRRTGADYGYTF

J gene: TRBJ2-1
clone size: NA
V gene: TRBV5-1
D gene: TRBD2
CDR3 DNA: TGCGCCAGCAGCGGAGGACTAGCGGGGTCTTACAATGAGCAGTTCTTC
CDR3 protein: CASSGGLAGSYNEQFF

J gene: TRBJ1-5
clone size: once
V gene: TRBV10-3
D gene: NA
CDR3 DNA: TGTGCCATCAGTGATGGCAGGGTTGCGCAGCCCCAGCATTTT
CDR3 protein: CAISDGRVAQPQHF

J gene: TRBJ2-3
clone size: many
V gene: TRBV20-1
D gene: TRBD2
CDR3 DNA: TGCAGTGCTAGCGTAGCGGGAGGGGCAGATACGCAGTATTTT
CDR3 protein: CSASVAGGADTQYF

J gene: TRBJ2-7
clone size: NA
V gene: TRBV10-3
D gene: NA
CDR3 DNA: TGTGCCATCAGACCGGGCCACCTCTCCTACGAGCAGTACTTC
CDR3 protein: CAIRPGHLSYEQYF

J gene: TRBJ2-1
clone size: NA
V gene: TRBV20-1
D gene: TRBD2
CDR3 DNA: TGCAGTGGCAGGGATAGCGGGAGGGCCTACAATGAGCAGTTCTTC
CDR3 protein: CSGRDSGRAYNEQFF

J gene: TRBJ2-3
clone size: NA
V gene: TRBV7-6
D gene: TRBD2
CDR3 DNA: TGTGCCAGCACCTCGGGGCGGGGGGTTAGAGATACGCAGTATTTT
CDR3 protein: CASTSGRGVRDTQYF

J gene: TRBJ1-5
clone size: NA
V gene: TRBV6-1
D gene: TRBD1
CDR3 DNA: TGTGCCAGCAGTGAAGCGGGACAGGGTGGCAATCAGCCCCAGCATTTT
CDR3 protein: CASSEAGQGGNQPQHF

J gene: TRBJ1-1
clone size: NA
V gene: TRBV6-4
D gene: TRBD1
CDR3 DNA: TGTGCCAGCAGTAGGACAGGGGGTGCGGTAGCTTTCTTT
CDR3 protein: CASSRTGGAVAFF

J gene: TRBJ2-3
clone size: many
V gene: TRBV7-2
D gene: NA
CDR3 DNA: TGTGCCAGCAGCTTAGTCGGGGACACAGATACGCAGTATTTT
CDR3 protein: CASSLVGDTDTQYF

J gene: TRBJ2-7
clone size: many
V gene: TRBV9
D gene: TRBD1
CDR3 DNA: TGTGCCAGCAGCGTAGGACAGGGTAACTCCTACGAGCAGTACTTC
CDR3 protein: CASSVGQGNSYEQYF